This T cell receptor beta chain appears in the sequencing data of a study of CD8 T cells in ankylosing spondylitis. This clonotype was detected only a few times. The CDR3 totals 13 residues. V shed 1 base and J shed 6 bases, with 10 bases lying between them. Germline lookup yields CDR1 SGHRS and CDR2 YFSETQ. MiXCR was run by TCRdb on the 5' RACE reads, yielding one entry per CDR3 protein. The profile shows around 300,000 distinct CDR3 sequences, under 15% of them singletons. The sequence derives from a male donor with ankylosing spondylitis or in good health (not recorded which). Sequenced material: blood, either unsorted or a sorted T cell fraction (not recorded which). The chain couples TRBV5-1 to TRBJ2-5; D is possibly TRBD1 or TRBD2 (5 bases each). The CDR3 DNA is TGCGCCAGCAGCTTGAGGCAGGGACAGACCCAGTACTTC. Protein sequence: CASSLRQGQTQYF.